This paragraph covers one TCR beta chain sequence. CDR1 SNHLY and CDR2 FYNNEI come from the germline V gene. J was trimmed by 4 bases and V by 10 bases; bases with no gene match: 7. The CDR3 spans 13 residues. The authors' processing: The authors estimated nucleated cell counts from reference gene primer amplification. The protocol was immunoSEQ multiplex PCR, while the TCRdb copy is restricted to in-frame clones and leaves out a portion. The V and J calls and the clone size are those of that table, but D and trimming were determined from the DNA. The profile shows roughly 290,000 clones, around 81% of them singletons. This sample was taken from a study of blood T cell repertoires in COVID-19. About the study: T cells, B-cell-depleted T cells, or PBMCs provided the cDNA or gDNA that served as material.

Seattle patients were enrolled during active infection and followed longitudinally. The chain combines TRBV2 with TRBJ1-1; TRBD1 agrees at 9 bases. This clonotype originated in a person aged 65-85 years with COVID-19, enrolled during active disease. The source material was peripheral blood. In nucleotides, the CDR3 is TGTGCCAACCGGGACAGGGTTGGCACTGAAGCTTTCTTT. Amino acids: CANRDRVGTEAFF.